Below, 32 T cell receptor beta chains from the same sample are listed, as sequenced in a study of T-cell memory formation after mild COVID-19. TCRdb itself ran the 5' RACE reads through MiXCR, one entry per CDR3 protein. The sample shows about 250,000 distinct CDR3 sequences, 18% of them seen only once. Sequencing used PBMCs or a T cell subset sorted from them (not recorded which). The receptors here all came from a man between 18 and 29 years old who had mild COVID-19 (a few samples of this study predate the infection). Cell type and time point are not known.

Remarks on this clonotype: A junction boundary mismatches the germline segment, possibly from a read error. The chain combines TRBV29-1 with TRBJ2-3; 8 bases are a match to TRBD2. Germline CDR1 and CDR2: SQVTM and ANQGSEA. CDR3 length: 14 amino acids. CDR3 in DNA: TGCAGCGTTGCTCGGCGGGGGGCCCAGGATACGGAGTATTTT. Amino acid sequence: CSVARRGAQDTEYF.

This rearrangement joins TRBV27 to TRBJ2-1, with 9 nucleotides matching TRBD2. Germline V gene data show CDR1 as MNHEY and CDR2 as SMNVEV (reference sequence). The CDR3 contains 14 residues. J lost 5 bases, V lost 6 bases, and 5 bases had no gene match. CDR3 loop: CASSWTSDDNEQFF. The CDR3 DNA reads TGTGCCAGCAGCTGGACTAGCGACGACAATGAGCAGTTCTTC.

The V call is TRBV4-3, the J call TRBJ2-2; TRBD2 might be the D (7 bases). The CDR3 has 18 residues. Germline V CDR1 and CDR2: LGHNA, YSLEER. The V end was cut by 0 bases, the J end by 3 bases, with 17 bases between. CDR3 protein: CASSQDGAQGRDTGELFF. The DNA of the CDR3 is TGCGCCAGCAGCCAAGATGGAGCTCAGGGGAGGGACACCGGGGAGCTGTTTTTT.

This clonotype was counted between two and nine times. This sequence joins TRBV4-2 and TRBJ1-3; no definite D call. The V gene lost 5 bases and the J gene lost 0 bases, with 5 bases spanning the gap. From germline, CDR1 is LGHNA and CDR2 YNFKEQ. This CDR3 is built from 13 residues. This CDR3 is CASSVNSGNTIYF. The CDR3 DNA reads TGTGCCAGCAGCGTAAACTCTGGAAACACCATATATTTT.

This clonotype was seen a handful of times. The chain combines TRBV7-3 with TRBJ2-3; D is possibly TRBD1 or TRBD2 (5 bases each). Germline V gene lookup returns CDR1 SGHTA and CDR2 FQGTGA. This CDR3 has 14 residues. Trimming shortened V by 5 bases and J by 6 bases, and 15 bases separated the two germline ends. The CDR3, as DNA: TGTGCCAGCAGCCCGGGGTCAGGGTACGATACGCAGTATTTT. It yields the protein CASSPGSGYDTQYF.

This clonotype was detected only a few times. V usage is TRBV2 and J usage is TRBJ1-5; no clear D. CDR1 and CDR2 (germline): SNHLY, FYNNEI. With 2 bases removed from V and 9 bases from J, the gap between germline ends came to 17 bases. This CDR3 contains 15 residues. The CDR3: CASSERQAGGTPQHF. The CDR3 DNA follows: TGTGCCAGCAGTGAACGGCAAGCCGGCGGTACGCCCCAGCATTTT.

This clonotype has only a few counts. DNA for the CDR3: TGCAGTGCTAGAGTGGCGGGTGGTAATGAAAAACTGTTTTTT. As protein: CSARVAGGNEKLFF. J is TRBJ1-4 and V is TRBV20-1; D gene unclear. The CDR3 runs to 14 residues. Germline CDR1 DFQATT, CDR2 SNEGSKA (reference sequence). Trimming left V 1 base short and J 4 bases short, with 10 bases between.

This clonotype was counted between two and nine times. The chain recombines TRBV7-2 with TRBJ2-5; 10 positions agree with TRBD2. Germline lookup yields CDR1 SGHTA and CDR2 FQGNSA. Trimming cost V 4 bases and J 5 bases; bases outside gene matches: 13. The CDR3 consists of 17 residues. The CDR3 is CASSSFSGGPSMETQYF. The CDR3 region has the DNA TGTGCCAGCAGCTCCTTTAGCGGGGGGCCATCGATGGAGACCCAGTACTTC.

This clonotype was counted only a few times. The chain joins TRBV20-1 to TRBJ1-2; D is uncertain. Deletions cut 2 bases from V and 5 bases from J, with 18 bases between. Germline values: CDR1 DFQATT, CDR2 SNEGSKA (reference sequence). The CDR3 extends over 15 amino acids. The CDR3 DNA reads TGCAGTGCTAGATCCCTGTTTTTGCTCCAATATGGCTACACCTTC. It codes for CSARSLFLLQYGYTF.

This clonotype occurred many times. This chain links TRBV7-2 with TRBJ2-1; D is possibly TRBD2 (6 bases). The length of the CDR3 is 14 residues. V shed 5 bases and J shed 12 bases, with 20 bases lying between them. Germline assignment: CDR1 SGHTA and CDR2 FQGNSA. DNA for the CDR3: TGTGCCAGCAGCCCCAGCCGGGGGTCCCTCTCGCAGTTCTTC. Protein sequence: CASSPSRGSLSQFF.

This clonotype was observed a few times. This chain joins TRBV12-3 or TRBV12-4 and TRBJ1-4; 10 nucleotides agree with TRBD1. V trimming: 6 bases; J trimming: 7 bases; junction bases outside the gene matches: 5. The CDR3 runs to 14 residues. This CDR3 reads CASSRQGASEKLFF. The CDR3 nucleotides are TGTGCCAGCAGCCGACAGGGGGCAAGTGAAAAACTGTTTTTT.

The sample holds a few counts of this clonotype. This sequence joins TRBV29-1 and TRBJ2-7; 11 nucleotides align to TRBD1. V shed 7 bases, J shed 2 bases, and the junction held 1 base outside the gene matches. The CDR3 is made up of 12 amino acids. The germline V gene has CDR1 SQVTM and CDR2 ANQGSEA. Here the CDR3 DNA reads TGCAGCGGGGACAGGGGGACCTACGAGCAGTACTTC. It encodes CSGDRGTYEQYF.

The chain links TRBV6-5 to TRBJ2-7; 9 bases align to TRBD1. V was clipped by 4 bases and J by 1 base; unmatched bases: 8. The CDR3 is made up of 16 amino acids. Germline lookup yields CDR1 MNHEY and CDR2 SVGAGI. The DNA for the CDR3 is TGTGCCAGCAGTTCGACCCAGACAGGGGGATCCTACGAGCAGTACTTC. Amino acid sequence: CASSSTQTGGSYEQYF.

This clonotype was counted a few times. The genes are TRBV5-4 and TRBJ2-5, with 14 bases that match TRBD2. The CDR3 is 16 residues long. Germline loops: CDR1 SGHNT, CDR2 YYREEE (reference sequence). J was trimmed by 5 bases and V by 4 bases; bases with no gene match: 7. The CDR3 loop is CASSPRTSGGWETQYF. CDR3 in DNA: TGTGCCAGCAGCCCCAGGACTAGCGGGGGGTGGGAGACCCAGTACTTC.

The V gene is TRBV29-1, the J gene TRBJ2-7; no definite D call. V dropped 6 bases and J dropped 2 bases, with 8 bases sitting between them. CDR1 is SQVTM, CDR2 ANQGSEA, per germline. The CDR3 length is 11 residues. Written as DNA, the CDR3 is TGCAGCGTCGGTGGCCCCTACGAGCAGTACTTC. Its protein product is CSVGGPYEQYF.

There are many counts of this clonotype. The CDR3 nucleotides are TGTGCCAGCAGCGGGGGGGCCTACAATGAGCAGTTCTTC. It is translated as CASSGGAYNEQFF. The genes are TRBV12-3 or TRBV12-4 and TRBJ2-1; 8 bases match TRBD2. The CDR3 covers 13 residues. V gave up 6 bases and J gave up 2 bases; unmatched junction bases: 0.

This clonotype was observed many times. The chain links TRBV10-3 to TRBJ2-2; TRBD2 matches 11 bases. The J segment lost 6 bases and the V segment lost 4 bases, leaving 13 bases of the junction unmatched. Germline-derived CDR1 and CDR2 are ENHRY and SYGVKD. There are 18 residues in the CDR3. Written as DNA, the CDR3 is TGTGCCATCAGTGGTAGCGGGGGGGCCGCGAGTCGGTCCGGGGAGCTGTTTTTT. It yields the protein CAISGSGGAASRSGELFF.

This clonotype has ten or more counts. The chain is built from TRBV11-2 and TRBJ2-5; no reliable D call. V was pared by 1 base and J by 1 base, with 7 bases between. The CDR3 loop spans 14 amino acids. CDR1 SGHAT and CDR2 FQNNGV come from the germline V gene. CDR3 nucleotide sequence: TGTGCCAGCAGCTTAGTCGCACCCCAAGAGACCCAGTACTTC. Amino acid sequence: CASSLVAPQETQYF. Supplemented by reference TRBV11-2 and TRBJ2-5, the full variable domain reads EAGVAQSPRYKIIEKRQSVAFWCNPISGHATLYWYQQILGQGPKLLIQFQNNGVVDDSQLPKDRFSAERLKGVDSTLKIQPAKLEDSAVYLCASSLVAPQETQYFGPGTRLLVL.

The rearrangement links TRBV4-1 to TRBJ1-1; no clear D. The CDR3 is 12 amino acids. Trimming pared 0 bases from V and 11 bases from J, leaving 10 bases between. Germline V gene sequence: CDR1 MGHRA, CDR2 YSYEKL. As DNA, the CDR3 is TGCGCCAGCAGCCAAGATAAAGGAAGGGCTTTCTTT. It yields the protein CASSQDKGRAFF.

The table lists this clonotype with a few counts. V and J are TRBV2 and TRBJ1-2; 7 nucleotides agree with TRBD1. Germline V gene sequence: CDR1 SNHLY, CDR2 FYNNEI. The CDR3 extends over 13 amino acids. V lost 5 bases to trimming and J lost 9 bases; unmatched junction nucleotides: 9. CDR3 region: CASSRDRDGSYTF. The CDR3 DNA follows: TGTGCCAGCAGTAGAGACAGGGACGGGAGCTACACCTTC.

This clonotype was seen a few times. The chain employs TRBV20-1 and TRBJ2-7; weak D call: TRBD1 (6 bases). The CDR3 has 14 amino acids. Germline-derived CDR1 and CDR2 are DFQATT and SNEGSKA (reference sequence). V was clipped by 4 bases and J by 5 bases, with 18 bases between them. The CDR3 region has the DNA TGCAGTGCTACAAGGGACATTGTGGCCCACGAGCAGTACTTC. It yields the protein CSATRDIVAHEQYF.

The gene calls are TRBV18 and TRBJ2-1; either TRBD1 or TRBD2 may fit D (5 bases each). CDR1 is KGHSH, CDR2 LQKENI, per germline. Trimming took 8 bases from V and 8 from J, leaving 25 bases between them. The CDR3 consists of 16 residues. The CDR3, as DNA: TGTGCCAGCGCGAGAGCCCGGACGGGGACCACGGATGAGCAGTTCTTC. This sequence encodes CASARARTGTTDEQFF.

The rearrangement links TRBV12-3 or TRBV12-4 to TRBJ2-1, with 9 bases lining up with TRBD1. The CDR3 totals 14 residues. V was clipped by 6 bases and J by 8 bases; unmatched bases: 8. Here the CDR3 reads CASRGQGVGHEQFF. As DNA, the CDR3 is TGTGCCAGCAGGGGACAGGGAGTAGGCCATGAGCAGTTCTTC.

The V and J genes are TRBV6-5 and TRBJ1-2; perhaps TRBD1 as D (5 bases). CDR1 is MNHEY, CDR2 SVGAGI, per germline. V was shortened by 7 bases and J by 3 bases, with 6 bases between the two germline ends. The CDR3 totals 11 residues. Here the CDR3 DNA reads TGTGCCAGCAAGGGGCACTATGGCTACACCTTC. It translates to CASKGHYGYTF.

The chain recombines TRBV6-1 with TRBJ1-2, with TRBD1 matching 10 bases. The germline CDR1 and CDR2 sequences are MNHNS and SASEGT. The length of the CDR3 is 14 residues. V lost 10 bases to trimming and J lost 4 bases; unmatched junction nucleotides: 9. The CDR3 protein is CATTRRDRGYGYTF. The CDR3 nucleotides are TGTGCCACCACACGCCGGGACAGGGGCTATGGCTACACCTTC.

This clonotype was counted many times. V usage is TRBV12-3 or TRBV12-4 and J usage is TRBJ2-3; unclear D gene. CDR3 length: 13 residues. Trimming took off 5 bases at V and 5 bases at J, with 11 bases between the two ends. The CDR3 protein is CASSLLRRDTQYF. The CDR3, as DNA: TGTGCCAGCAGTCTATTGAGAAGAGATACGCAGTATTTT.

This chain connects TRBV9 to TRBJ1-2; D remains ambiguous. V was trimmed by 0 bases and J by 1 base, leaving 19 bases between them. This CDR3 has 18 amino acids. Germline lookup yields CDR1 SGDLS and CDR2 YYNGEE. CDR3 bases: TGTGCCAGCAGCGTAGAAGCATTAATTTGGACGGATAACTATGGCTACACCTTC. It yields the protein CASSVEALIWTDNYGYTF.

This clonotype was recorded a few times. The chain carries TRBV5-5 and TRBJ2-4; 7 nucleotides line up with TRBD1. Germline V lookup: CDR1 SGHKS, CDR2 YYEKEE (reference sequence). The CDR3 spans 14 residues. J lost 5 bases, V lost 1 base, and 3 bases had no gene match. The CDR3 sequence is CASSLRQGENIQYF. The DNA of the CDR3 is TGTGCCAGCAGCTTGCGACAGGGCGAAAACATTCAGTACTTC.

This sequence joins TRBV20-1 and TRBJ2-5; TRBD2 might be the D (5 bases). The CDR3 consists of 13 residues. Looked up from germline, CDR1 is DFQATT and CDR2 is SNEGSKA (reference sequence). Trimming stripped 3 bases from V and 4 bases from J, with 12 bases between. The CDR3 loop is CSARRVLRETQYF. In DNA form, the CDR3 reads TGCAGTGCTAGGAGGGTGTTGAGAGAGACCCAGTACTTC.

This clonotype appeared a few times. The chain has TRBV7-8 and TRBJ2-1, with D unclear. Trimming took 1 base from V and 0 from J, leaving 7 bases between them. The CDR3 is 15 residues long. Germline assignment: CDR1 SGHVS and CDR2 FQNEAQ. The CDR3 nucleotides read TGTGCCAGCAGCTTAGGCTTCCTCTCCTACAATGAGCAGTTCTTC. Translation: CASSLGFLSYNEQFF.

This clonotype appeared many times. This chain uses TRBV5-5 with TRBJ2-1, with 10 bases matching TRBD2. CDR1 is SGHKS, CDR2 YYEKEE, per germline (reference sequence). This CDR3 is built from 15 residues. After removal of 4 bases from V and 4 bases from J, the junction contained 5 bases not matched to a gene. CDR3 sequence reads: CASSQLAGSYNEQFF. The CDR3 nucleotides are TGTGCCAGCAGCCAACTAGCGGGGTCTTACAATGAGCAGTTCTTC.

This clonotype has a handful of counts. The rearrangement links TRBV5-6 to TRBJ2-1, with a possible D match to TRBD2 (5 bases). Trimming shortened V by 0 bases and J by 14 bases, and 12 bases separated the two germline ends. This CDR3 has 12 residues. CDR1 is SGHDT and CDR2 is YYEEEE in the germline V gene. In DNA form, the CDR3 reads TGTGCCAGCAGCTTGGGTGGAGGTCTGGAGTTCTTC. Amino acids: CASSLGGGLEFF.